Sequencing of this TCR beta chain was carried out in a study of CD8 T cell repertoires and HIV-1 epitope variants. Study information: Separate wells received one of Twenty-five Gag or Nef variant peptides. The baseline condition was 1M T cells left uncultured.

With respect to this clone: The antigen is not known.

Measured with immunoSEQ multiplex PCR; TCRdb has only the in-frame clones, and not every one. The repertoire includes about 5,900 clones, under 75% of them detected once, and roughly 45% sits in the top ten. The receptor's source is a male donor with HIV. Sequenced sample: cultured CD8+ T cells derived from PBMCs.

The CDR3 here is CASSTNFDRADYGYTF. CDR3 nucleotides: TGCGCCAGCAGCACAAACTTCGACAGGGCTGACTATGGCTACACCTTC. The chain recombines TRBV5-1 with TRBJ1-2; 7 positions match TRBD1. J was trimmed by 3 bases and V by 4 bases; bases with no gene match: 12. The CDR3 is 16 amino acids. CDR1 is SGHRS and CDR2 is YFSETQ in the germline V gene.